This TCR beta chain stems from a study of beta chain features in type 1 diabetes. Study information: When patients were set against healthy donors, age, gender and cell yields were similar. The examined sorted cells totaled 107,917,701 across samples.

The germline V and J ends were trimmed by 2 bases and 3 bases, with 11 bases remaining between them. This CDR3 region has 14 residues. CDR1 KGHSH and CDR2 LQKENI come from the germline V gene. General study findings and limits: The study found moderately but significantly shorter TCRB CDR3s in all four CD4+ subsets of Type 1 diabetes patients. With patients and controls alike, PCR might favor shorter templates to an equal degree. Patients' naive, central memory and Treg TCRB repertoires seemed closer to one another than those of healthy donors.

cDNA synthesis used the whole RNA isolate, giving expressed TCRB sequences. Data came from immunoSEQ multiplex PCR; TCRdb stores just in-frame clones and leaves some out. The sample holds 130,000 or so clones, roughly a sixth seen once. This clone was picked up a small number of times. Its specificity is unknown. This receptor was identified in a man between 18 and 35 years old with type 1 diabetes. Material for sequencing was central memory CD4+ T cells from blood. This rearrangement joins TRBV18 to TRBJ2-7; possible D gene TRBD1, 6 bases. The CDR3 protein is CASSPSGTHYEQYF. The CDR3, as DNA: TGTGCCAGCTCACCATCGGGGACACACTACGAGCAGTACTTC.